This TCR beta chain was identified during a study of blood T cell repertoires in COVID-19. About the research overall: Material from acute and convalescent COVID-19 was sourced from the United States, Italy and Spain. PBMCs, B-cell-depleted T cells, or T cells provided the cDNA or gDNA that made up the material.

Trimming took 7 bases from V and 4 from J; bases not matched to a gene: 4. This CDR3 has 13 residues. Germline loops: CDR1 LGHDT, CDR2 YNNKEL (reference sequence). Study processing details: Scientists estimated how many nucleated cells there were by amplifying reference gene primers. Sequencing was performed with immunoSEQ multiplex PCR; in TCRdb, only in-frame clones are kept and a portion is missing. The V and J calls and clone size are taken from that table; D and trimming were inferred from the DNA. In the table there are around 65,000 clones, around 85% of which are singletons. The receptor was derived from a woman of 80 years or more with active or convalescent COVID-19. V gene TRBV3-1 (or the pseudogene TRBV3-2) combines with J gene TRBJ1-3; 7 nucleotides align to TRBD1. The source material was peripheral blood. The DNA of the CDR3 is TGTGCCAGCACCACAGGGGCGGGAAACACCATATATTTT. The encoded protein is CASTTGAGNTIYF.